One sample yielded the 24 T cell receptor beta chains listed below, sequenced in a study of CXCR3-negative and CXCR3-positive naive CD8 T cells. Notes on the study in general: The TRB CDR3s that CXCR3-positive naive cells carried were more hydrophobic than those of CXCR3-negative naive cells.

The libraries of TRB cDNA were constructed through 5' RACE using UMI labels. TCRdb reprocessed the 5' RACE reads and stores each CDR3 protein as one record, lacking DNA. This repertoire includes fewer than 90,000 distinct CDR3 sequences. Their recognized antigens are unknown. Sequenced sample: naive CXCR3+ CD8+ T cells from blood. Subset: CD45RO-CCR7+CD27+CD95- naive CD8+ T cells expressing CXCR3 (TNR3+). Source of these receptors: a human donor in good health. Some clones in this sample may be carry-over from other donors' samples.

The V and J genes are TRBV6-5 and TRBJ2-7; as DNA is missing, the TRBD2 call by TCRdb cannot be tested. CDR1 is MNHEY and CDR2 is SVGAGI in the germline V gene. CDR3 size: 14 residues. This CDR3 is CASSKVGGFYEQYF.

The chain couples TRBV20-1 to TRBJ1-6. The CDR3 is made up of 15 amino acids. Germline CDR1 DFQATT, CDR2 SNEGSKA (reference sequence). CDR3 residues: CSARDPSSFNSPLHF.

The chain couples TRBV20-1 to TRBJ1-2. Germline loops: CDR1 DFQATT, CDR2 SNEGSKA (reference sequence). CDR3 size: 13 residues. The CDR3 sequence: CSARTSQNYGYTF.

V and J are TRBV7-2 and TRBJ1-5; TCRdb gives TRBD1 as the D gene, but with no DNA this cannot be confirmed. The CDR3 has 14 amino acids. Germline V gene data show CDR1 as SGHTA and CDR2 as FQGNSA. Here the CDR3 reads CASSLTGSNQPQHF.

The chain has TRBV12-3 or TRBV12-4 and TRBJ2-5; TCRdb lists TRBD1, though no DNA is available to test this call. This CDR3 is built from 13 residues. CDR3 sequence reads: CASGGDSQETQYF.

The V gene is TRBV27, the J gene TRBJ1-1. Per the germline V gene, CDR1 is MNHEY and CDR2 is SMNVEV (reference sequence). This CDR3 has 13 amino acids. CDR3 loop: CASSLFVSTEAFF.

The V and J genes are TRBV2 and TRBJ2-7; absent DNA, TCRdb's TRBD1 call cannot be checked. Germline V CDR1 and CDR2: SNHLY, FYNNEI. This CDR3 comprises 14 residues. Here the CDR3 reads CASSARGGQYEQYF.

This chain connects TRBV12-3 or TRBV12-4 to TRBJ2-5; the TRBD1 assignment by TCRdb is unverifiable without DNA. The CDR3 has 16 residues. The CDR3 spells CASSFFPGGLQETQYF.

The chain is built from TRBV11-2 and TRBJ2-3; the D call from TCRdb, TRBD2, cannot be confirmed without DNA. Looked up from germline, CDR1 is SGHAT and CDR2 is FQNNGV. The CDR3 is 15 residues long. CDR3 residues: CASSSIAGVGDTQYF. Full variable domain (missing parts from reference TRBV11-2 and TRBJ2-3): EAGVAQSPRYKIIEKRQSVAFWCNPISGHATLYWYQQILGQGPKLLIQFQNNGVVDDSQLPKDRFSAERLKGVDSTLKIQPAKLEDSAVYLCASSSIAGVGDTQYFGPGTRLTVL.

The J gene is TRBJ2-1, the V gene TRBV29-1; TCRdb reports TRBD1, a call that lacks DNA to check it against. This CDR3 has 15 residues. Germline CDR1 and CDR2: SQVTM and ANQGSEA. This chain's CDR3 is CSVEVGGSLYNEQFF.

The chain combines TRBV14 with TRBJ2-7; TCRdb's assignment of TRBD2 cannot be checked, as there is no DNA. This CDR3 comprises 13 residues. Germline assignment: CDR1 SGHDN and CDR2 FVKESK. The CDR3 here is CASSPGLEKEQYF.

The rearrangement links TRBV7-9 to TRBJ1-1; TCRdb picks TRBD1, but there is no DNA to check that call. Looked up from germline, CDR1 is SEHNR and CDR2 is FQNEAQ (reference sequence). This CDR3 is built from 16 residues. The CDR3 region is CASSTGRGTENTEAFF.

The CDR3 loop reads CATSATGEAYEQYF. The chain employs TRBV24-1 and TRBJ2-7; TCRdb's assignment of TRBD1 cannot be checked, as there is no DNA. The CDR3 is 14 residues long. Per the germline V gene, CDR1 is KGHDR and CDR2 is SFDVKD.

This chain connects TRBV4-3 to TRBJ2-3. CDR1 and CDR2 from the germline V gene are LGHNA and YSLEER. There are 13 residues in the CDR3. CDR3 residues: CASSQDFADTQYF.

The chain uses TRBV4-1 and TRBJ2-3; TCRdb lists TRBD1, though no DNA is available to test this call. This CDR3 contains 14 residues. Looked up from germline, CDR1 is MGHRA and CDR2 is YSYEKL. The CDR3 protein is CASSQPPFTDTQYF.

The genes are TRBV4-2 and TRBJ1-6; the TCRdb D gene call, TRBD1, has no DNA to confirm it. There are 15 residues in the CDR3. The germline V gene has CDR1 LGHNA and CDR2 YNFKEQ. The CDR3 protein is CASSQDAGLNSPLHF.

V is TRBV29-1 and J is TRBJ2-2; TCRdb's D gene call, TRBD1, goes unchecked for lack of DNA. The V gene's germline CDR1 is SQVTM and CDR2 ANQGSEA. The length of the CDR3 is 16 residues. CDR3 loop: CSVVEDRGVETGELFF.

CDR3: CASSHDATVDRFGLYEQYF. The chain recombines TRBV7-8 with TRBJ2-7; there is no DNA to check the TCRdb D call of TRBD1. The CDR3 extends over 19 amino acids. In germline, CDR1 is SGHVS, CDR2 FQNEAQ. The full variable domain, its missing parts supplied by reference TRBV7-8 and TRBJ2-7, is GAGVSQSPRYKVAKRGQDVALRCDPISGHVSLFWYQQALGQGPEFLTYFQNEAQLDKSGLPSDRFFAERPEGSVSTLKIQRTQQEDSAVYLCASSHDATVDRFGLYEQYFGPGTRLTVT.

This chain uses TRBV7-2 with TRBJ1-5; the D call from TCRdb, TRBD1, cannot be confirmed without DNA. CDR3 size: 15 residues. Germline V CDR1 and CDR2: SGHTA, FQGNSA. The CDR3 region is CASSSRTDGDQPQHF. Full variable domain (rest looked up from reference TRBV7-2 and TRBJ1-5): GAGVSQSPSNKVTEKGKDVELRCDPISGHTALYWYRQSLGQGLEFLIYFQGNSAPDKSGLPSDRFSAERTGGSVSTLTIQRTQQEDSAVYLCASSSRTDGDQPQHFGDGTRLSIL.

The gene calls are TRBV29-1 and TRBJ2-5; without DNA, the TCRdb call of TRBD2 cannot be checked. The CDR3 extends over 13 amino acids. Germline V CDR1 and CDR2: SQVTM, ANQGSEA. The CDR3 loop is CSGIATNQETQYF. Based on the CDR3 plus reference TRBV29-1 and TRBJ2-5, the full variable domain is SAVISQKPSRDICQRGTSLTIQCQVDSQVTMMFWYRQQPGQSLTLIATANQGSEATYESGFVIDKFPISRPNLTFSTLTVSNMSPEDSSIYLCSGIATNQETQYFGPGTRLLVL.

The V call is TRBV28, the J call TRBJ2-1; the D call of TRBD1 rests on TCRdb alone, since no DNA is present to check it. CDR3 size: 13 residues. In germline, CDR1 is MDHEN, CDR2 SYDVKM. The CDR3 protein is CAIYRDRGNEQFF. Using reference TRBV28 and TRBJ2-1 for the parts outside the CDR3, the full variable domain is DVKVTQSSRYLVKRTGEKVFLECVQDMDHENMFWYRQDPGLGLRLIYFSYDVKMKEKGDIPEGYSVSREKKERFSLILESASTNQTSMYLCAIYRDRGNEQFFGPGTRLTVL.

The rearrangement links TRBV12-3 or TRBV12-4 to TRBJ2-2; TCRdb proposes TRBD1, but this gene call is untestable without DNA. The CDR3 is 19 residues long. Here the CDR3 reads CASLFGTESGSLNTGELFF.

The CDR3 sequence: CSAYTLRNYEQYF. The chain is built from TRBV20-1 and TRBJ2-7. Germline lookup yields CDR1 DFQATT and CDR2 SNEGSKA (reference sequence). CDR3 size: 13 residues.

The chain has TRBV7-9 and TRBJ1-1. Germline V gene data show CDR1 as SEHNR and CDR2 as FQNEAQ (reference sequence). The CDR3 sequence is 12 residues long. CDR3 residues: CASSWGSAEAFF.